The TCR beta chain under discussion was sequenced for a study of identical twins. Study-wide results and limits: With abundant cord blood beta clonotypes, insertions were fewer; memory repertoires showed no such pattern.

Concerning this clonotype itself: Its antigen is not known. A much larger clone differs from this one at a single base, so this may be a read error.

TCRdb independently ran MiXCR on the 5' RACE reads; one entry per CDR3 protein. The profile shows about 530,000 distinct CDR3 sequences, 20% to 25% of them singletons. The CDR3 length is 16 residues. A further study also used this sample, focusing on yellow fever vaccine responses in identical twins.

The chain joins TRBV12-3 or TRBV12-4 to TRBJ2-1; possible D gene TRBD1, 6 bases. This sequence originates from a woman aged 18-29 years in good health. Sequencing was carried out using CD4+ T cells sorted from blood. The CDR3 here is CASCLARAGAYNEQFF. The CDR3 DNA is TGTGCCAGCTGTTTAGCGCGTGCAGGGGCCTACAATGAGCAGTTCTTC.